Given below is one T cell receptor (beta chain) in context. As yet, its antigen is unknown. The source of the sample is a study of OX40 agonist ivuxolimab in advanced cancers. As for the study in general: Ivuxolimab is an agonistic anti-OX40 (CD134) antibody, and patients were treated with it. Dose-escalation cases comprised hepatocellular carcinoma, melanoma, renal cell or head and neck cancer.

After removal of 5 bases from V and 4 bases from J, the junction contained 10 bases not matched to a gene. The CDR3 is 16 amino acids. From germline, CDR1 is GTSNPN and CDR2 SVGIG (reference sequence). Study-wide results and limits: Expanded peripheral T cells had an undetermined antigen specificity.

The protocol was immunoSEQ multiplex PCR, while the TCRdb copy is restricted to in-frame clones and leaves out a portion. This sample yields 30,000 to 40,000 clones, of which over 60% are seen a single time; under 15% belongs to the top ten. The chain joins TRBV30 to TRBJ2-5; 13 positions agree with TRBD2. Specimen: CD4+ or CD8+ T cells sorted from blood, collected in a trial of the OX40 agonist ivuxolimab. The receptor was isolated from an adult with an advanced solid tumor such as melanoma, head and neck, liver or kidney cancer. The CDR3 here is CAWEGTGLAGVETQYF. In nucleotides, the CDR3 is TGTGCCTGGGAAGGCACAGGACTAGCGGGAGTAGAGACCCAGTACTTC.